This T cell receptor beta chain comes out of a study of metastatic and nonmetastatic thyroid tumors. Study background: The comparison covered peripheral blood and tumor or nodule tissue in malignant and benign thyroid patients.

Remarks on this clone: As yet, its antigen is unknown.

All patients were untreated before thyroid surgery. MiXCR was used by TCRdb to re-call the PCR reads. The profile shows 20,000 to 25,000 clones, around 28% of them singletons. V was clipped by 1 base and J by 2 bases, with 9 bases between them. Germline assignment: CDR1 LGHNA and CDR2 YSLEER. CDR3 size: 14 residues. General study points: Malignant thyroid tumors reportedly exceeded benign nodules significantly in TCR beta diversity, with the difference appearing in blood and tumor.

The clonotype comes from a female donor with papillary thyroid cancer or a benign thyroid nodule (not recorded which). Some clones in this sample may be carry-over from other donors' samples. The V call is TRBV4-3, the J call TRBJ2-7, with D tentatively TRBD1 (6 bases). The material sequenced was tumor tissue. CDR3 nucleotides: TGCGCCAGCAGCCAAGGCAGGGGTACCTACGAGCAGTACTTC. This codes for CASSQGRGTYEQYF.